This is a list of T cell receptor beta chains from one sample in a study of cytomegalovirus exposure and HLA in healthy donors. Some clones are missing from TCRdb's copy, which holds only in-frame ones; the method was immunoSEQ multiplex PCR. Recorded for this sample: about 200,000 clones. Source material: PBMCs. The receptor source for this set is a boy between 10 and 17 years old in good health and CMV-seronegative. Each CDR3 is given with its conserved first and last residue. A D gene is named only where the DNA matches it firmly.

TRBD1	TRBV5-1	TRBJ1-4	CASSTEGAGEKLFF	TGCGCCAGCAGCACAGAGGGGGCCGGTGAAAAACTGTTTTTT
.	TRBV28	TRBJ1-6	CASSSPTLDNSPLHF	TGTGCCAGCAGCTCTCCCACCCTAGATAATTCACCCCTCCACTTT
.	TRBV30	TRBJ2-7	CAWSVVSSEQYF	TGTGCCTGGAGTGTAGTGTCGAGCGAGCAGTACTTC
.	TRBV7-8	TRBJ1-2	CASSPRPLNVRGYTF	TGTGCCAGCAGCCCACGTCCTCTTAATGTTCGGGGCTACACCTTC
TRBD1	TRBV7-3	TRBJ2-1	CASSSNYRGEQFF	TGTGCCAGCAGCTCAAATTACAGGGGAGAGCAGTTCTTC
TRBD1	TRBV12-5	TRBJ2-7	CASGLPPGQGWYEQYF	TGTGCTAGTGGTTTGCCTCCGGGACAGGGTTGGTACGAGCAGTACTTC
TRBD2	TRBV2	TRBJ2-7	CASRGVTSGGFGPYEQYF	TGTGCCAGCAGAGGCGTGACTAGCGGGGGCTTTGGCCCCTACGAGCAGTACTTC
TRBD1	TRBV9	TRBJ2-5	CASSPGGTGGLETQYF	TGTGCCAGCAGCCCAGGGGGGACAGGGGGCTTAGAGACCCAGTACTTC
.	TRBV4-3	TRBJ1-1	CASSHQIGAEAFF	TGCGCCAGCAGCCACCAGATAGGGGCTGAAGCTTTCTTT
TRBD1	TRBV28	TRBJ1-2	CASSGRGRADYGYTF	TGTGCCAGCAGCGGCAGGGGGCGCGCTGACTATGGCTACACCTTC
TRBD2	TRBV5-1	TRBJ2-1	CASSTGLAGNNEQFF	TGCGCCAGCAGCACGGGACTAGCGGGAAACAATGAGCAGTTCTTC
.	TRBV7-9	TRBJ1-1	CASRGVGRTMNTEAFF	TGTGCCAGCAGGGGAGTCGGGCGGACCATGAACACTGAAGCTTTCTTT
.	TRBV4-2	TRBJ1-2	CASSPGTDGYTF	TGTGCCAGCAGCCCAGGAACAGATGGCTACACCTTC
TRBD1	TRBV18	TRBJ1-5	CASSPRDRGNQPQHF	TGTGCCAGCTCACCCCGGGACAGGGGCAATCAGCCCCAGCATTTT
TRBD1	TRBV6-9	TRBJ2-1	CASSYRAFGQGVHEQFF	TGTGCCAGCAGTTATAGGGCCTTTGGACAGGGCGTGCATGAGCAGTTCTTC
.	TRBV6-1	TRBJ1-2	CASSGERGANYGYTF	TGTGCCAGCAGTGGAGAACGCGGAGCTAACTATGGCTACACCTTC
TRBD1	TRBV5-6	TRBJ1-2	CASGLTGGPDYGYTF	TGTGCCAGCGGCTTAACAGGGGGCCCTGACTATGGCTACACCTTC
TRBD1	TRBV6-5	TRBJ2-3	CASSYAGQGGDTQYF	TGTGCCAGCAGTTACGCGGGACAGGGTGGAGATACGCAGTATTTT
TRBD2	TRBV7-7	TRBJ2-5	CASSSDGRGGQETQYF	TGTGCTAGCAGCTCCGACGGGCGGGGGGGCCAAGAGACCCAGTACTTC
.	TRBV9	TRBJ1-1	CASSVWRGGNTEAFF	TGTGCCAGCAGCGTATGGAGGGGTGGGAACACTGAAGCTTTCTTT
TRBD1	TRBV30	TRBJ1-2	CAWSKTGGVYGYTF	TGTGCCTGGAGCAAAACAGGGGGCGTCTACGGCTACACCTTC
TRBD2	TRBV7-7	TRBJ2-5	CASSPGGAGGREIQYF	TGTGCCAGCAGCCCCGGAGGAGCGGGGGGACGGGAGATCCAGTACTTC
TRBD2	TRBV7-6	TRBJ2-3	CASSYSGLAVLTDTQYF	TGTGCCAGCAGTTATTCGGGACTAGCGGTACTCACAGATACGCAGTATTTT
TRBD1	TRBV7-9	TRBJ1-4	CASRDGQGATNEKLFF	TGTGCCAGCAGGGATGGACAGGGGGCAACTAATGAAAAACTGTTTTTT
.	TRBV18	TRBJ1-1	CASSPVAGTEAFF	TGTGCCAGCTCACCGGTAGCGGGGACTGAAGCTTTCTTT
TRBD2	TRBV2	TRBJ2-5	CASVGRAWEQYF	TGTGCCAGCGTAGGGAGGGCGTGGGAGCAGTACTTC
TRBD2	TRBV29-1	TRBJ2-3	CSVEGASGTDTQYF	TGCAGCGTTGAAGGAGCTAGCGGTACGGATACGCAGTATTTT
TRBD1	TRBV6-5	TRBJ1-2	CASSTRTGAYGYTF	TGTGCCAGCAGTACGAGGACAGGGGCCTATGGCTACACCTTC
.	TRBV5-5	TRBJ2-7	CASSLAGTNEQYF	TGTGCCAGCAGCTTGGCCGGGACAAACGAGCAGTACTTC
TRBD2	TRBV6-4	TRBJ2-3	CASSDTSSGGVPDTQYF	TGTGCCAGCAGTGACACTTCTAGCGGGGGGGTCCCAGATACGCAGTATTTT
TRBD1	TRBV5-6	TRBJ2-1	CASSFGDRVNEQFF	TGTGCCAGCAGCTTCGGGGACAGGGTTAATGAGCAGTTCTTC
.	TRBV4-1	TRBJ1-4	CASSQEFSVTEKLFF	TGCGCCAGCAGCCAAGAATTTTCAGTTACCGAAAAACTGTTTTTT
TRBD2	TRBV7-9	TRBJ2-3	CASSPSRGEDTQYF	TGTGCCAGCAGCCCCTCTCGGGGGGAGGATACGCAGTATTTT
.	TRBV19	TRBJ2-1	CASSIDWGQALYNEQFF	TGTGCCAGTAGTATAGATTGGGGACAAGCGCTTTACAATGAGCAGTTCTTC
TRBD1	TRBV5-4	TRBJ2-7	CASSSPDRGLDEQYF	TGTGCCAGCAGCTCGCCGGACAGGGGGTTGGACGAGCAGTACTTC
.	TRBV6-6	TRBJ2-3	CASSRGEVGTDTQCF	TGTGCCAGCAGCCGCGGGGAGGTAGGCACAGATACGCAGTGTTTT
.	TRBV7-3	TRBJ2-7	CASSPNRDYEQYF	TGTGCCAGCAGCCCAAACAGAGACTACGAGCAGTACTTC
.	TRBV5-1	TRBJ1-4	CASSLGGSTNEKLFF	TGCGCCAGCAGCTTGGGGGGCTCAACTAATGAAAAACTGTTTTTT
TRBD2	TRBV27	TRBJ2-7	CASSWLAGGGPYEQYF	TGTGCCAGCAGTTGGCTAGCGGGGGGCGGCCCCTACGAGCAGTACTTC
TRBD1	TRBV10-3	TRBJ2-3	CAISKALGQGGDTQYF	TGTGCCATCAGCAAAGCTCTCGGACAGGGTGGTGATACGCAGTATTTT
TRBD1	TRBV6-4	TRBJ1-2	CASSPSGQQGGYTF	TGTGCCAGCAGTCCCTCGGGACAGCAGGGTGGCTACACCTTC
TRBD1	TRBV29-1	TRBJ2-7	CSVADRVWSYEQYF	TGCAGCGTGGCTGACAGGGTGTGGTCCTACGAGCAGTACTTC